This paragraph reports one TCR beta chain. Its antigen remains unidentified. 13 Jbeta primers and 60 Vbeta primers were used for the PCR. Under the authors' procedure: Later, 80 million or so unique TCR beta chains were counted in an analysis, and roughly 11 million of them were shared. Using immunoSEQ multiplex PCR, the repertoire was profiled, and TCRdb retains in-frame clones only, with some absent. That table is the source of V, J and clone size, and D and trimming were worked out from the DNA. Found here are 85,000 to 130,000 clones, 60% to 80% of them singletons; the top ten hold over 4%. The sample originates from a study of cytomegalovirus exposure and HLA in healthy donors. The V segment lost 2 bases and the J segment 2 bases; nucleotides outside the gene matches: 1. The germline V gene has CDR1 MNHEY and CDR2 SMNVEV (reference sequence). This CDR3 comprises 15 residues. Study results and caveats: Follow-up analysis seemed to connect common viral pathogens with several of the most significant clusters identified. Exclusion as indistinguishable affected some V segments, including TRBV6-2 and TRBV6-3.

The TCR originated in a woman in her late teens or twenties in good health and CMV-seropositive. The sample consisted of PBMCs. V usage is TRBV27 and J usage is TRBJ2-1; 9 nucleotides line up with TRBD2. CDR3: CASSLAGGTYNEQFF. Written as DNA, the CDR3 is TGTGCCAGCAGTTTAGCGGGGGGGACCTACAATGAGCAGTTCTTC.